The text below deals with one T cell receptor beta chain. Its antigen remains undetermined. The input lacks base qualities; no much larger clone sits a single base away. The donors were healthy, HIV-negative adults who had no recently reported acute infections or vaccinations. All donors were Caucasian adults living in Nashville, Tennessee, USA. For unsorted samples, about 90 million PBMCs were counted and genomic DNA was extracted with the QIAamp DNA Blood Mini kit. Blood was collected by leukapheresis, and PBMCs were isolated by Ficoll-Histopaque density gradient centrifugation and then cryopreserved in liquid nitrogen vapor phase. The data stem from a study of shared clonotypes between healthy human individuals (dated by TCRdb to 2020 to 2021). Background on the whole study: A few men and two women, aged 18 to 49 years, made up the cohort. To estimate repertoire size and how much clonotype sharing occurs between individuals, the study deeply sequenced the blood TCR repertoires of 4 to 6 healthy adults. Libraries were prepared and TCR repertoires were sequenced by different laboratories using diverse techniques, in order to increase sequencing depth and limit assay-specific biases. Between about 0.85 and 8.9 billion PBMCs per donor were obtained by leukapheresis.

Using the deep immunoSEQ assay, TCR CDR3 regions were amplified from genomic DNA by multiplex PCR. Extracted genomic DNA from each cell subset was spread evenly across all wells of several immunoSEQ 96-well plates, with each plate serving as a replicate. For unsorted PBMC, 300 ng of genomic DNA, equivalent to approximately 30,000 T cell genomes, went into each replicate PCR. Unsorted PBMC genomic DNA was sequenced across ten immunoSEQ deep assay plates. The purified libraries were quantified using a Qubit 3.0 fluorometer, sized with a Bioanalyzer 2100, and then quantified again using the KAPA Library Quantification kit. Each immunoSEQ 96-well plate was sequenced on its own single-read 150-cycle Illumina NextSeq 550 flow cell. The authors' pipeline ran thus. Because the immunoSEQ output held only junctional sequences and lacked quality scores, the filtering could not match the filtering applied to full-length reads. Sequences were annotated with PyIR, a Python wrapper for IgBLAST v1.9, and V/J genes and CDR3 were assigned using IMGT germline references. Any read was removed if the V/J assignment was weak (E-value above 1e-6), the CDR3 was missing, or the read contained stop codons, out-of-frame junctions, or ambiguous translated residues. V3J clonotypes were defined as sequences sharing the same inferred V gene, J gene, and CDR3 amino acid sequence. Percentage overlap between repertoires was computed as shared unique clonotypes divided by the size of the smaller repertoire. Three approaches were used to assess repertoire richness: RTK rarefaction, the Chao1 estimator, and Recon v2.1 estimates of unobserved clonotypes. Held by TCRdb, this immuneACCESS table contains in-frame sequences only and omits some clones. Under half of the omission traces to an unresolved V gene where checked; the cause of the rest is unknown. The V and J calls and clone size come from that table; D and trimming were worked out from the DNA. The sample profile shows around 440,000 clones; roughly three quarters of them were found once. Of the sample, approximately 12% is held by the ten largest clones.

V ends up 6 bases short and J 1 base short, with an unmatched junction base count of 8. According to the germline V gene, CDR1 reads MGHDK and CDR2 reads SYGVNS. There are 16 amino acids in the CDR3, from cysteine to phenylalanine inclusive. The CDR3 DNA has 48 bases and is translated from base 1. What the study reported, not specific to this receptor: Based on pairwise subsampling, the degree of clonotype sharing among donors was expected to be affected by sequencing depth. Sampling was restricted to blood, and TCR repertoires in tissues likely differ from the TCR repertoires found in blood. The genetic and exposure-history diversity represented was limited by the small number of donors.

The clonotype was recovered from a woman in her thirties or forties in good health. Some clones in this sample may be carry-over from other donors' samples. The rearranged chain carries TRBV25-1 and TRBJ2-2; 7 central nucleotides agree with TRBD1. The material sequenced was PBMCs. The CDR3: CASSPRGLQNTGELFF. In nucleotides, the sequence is TGTGCCAGCAGCCCAAGGGGGCTACAGAACACCGGGGAGCTGTTTTTT. The entire variable domain, with the stretches around the CDR3 drawn from the reference TRBV25-1 and TRBJ2-2 proteins, is EADIYQTPRYLVIGTGKKITLECSQTMGHDKMYWYQQDPGMELHLIHYSYGVNSTEKGDLSSESTVSRIRTEHFPLTLESARPSHTSQYLCASSPRGLQNTGELFFGEGSRLTVL.